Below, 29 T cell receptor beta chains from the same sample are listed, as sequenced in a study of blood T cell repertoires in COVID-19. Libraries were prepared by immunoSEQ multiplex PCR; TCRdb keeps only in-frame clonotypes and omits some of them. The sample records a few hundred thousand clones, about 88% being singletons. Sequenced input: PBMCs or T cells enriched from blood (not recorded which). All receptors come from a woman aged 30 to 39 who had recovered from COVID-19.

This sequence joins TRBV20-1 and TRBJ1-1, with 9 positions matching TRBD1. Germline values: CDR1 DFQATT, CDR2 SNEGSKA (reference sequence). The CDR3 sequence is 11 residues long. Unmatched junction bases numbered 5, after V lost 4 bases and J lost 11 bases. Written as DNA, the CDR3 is TGCAGTGCTAAAAGGACAGGGGAGGCTTTCTTT. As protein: CSAKRTGEAFF.

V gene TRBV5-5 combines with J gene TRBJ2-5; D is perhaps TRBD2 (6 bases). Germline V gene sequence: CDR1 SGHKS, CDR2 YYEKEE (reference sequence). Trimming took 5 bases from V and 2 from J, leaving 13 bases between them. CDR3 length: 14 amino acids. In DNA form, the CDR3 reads TGTGCCAGCAGTCCACTGGGGGGACAAGAGACCCAGTACTTC. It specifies CASSPLGGQETQYF.

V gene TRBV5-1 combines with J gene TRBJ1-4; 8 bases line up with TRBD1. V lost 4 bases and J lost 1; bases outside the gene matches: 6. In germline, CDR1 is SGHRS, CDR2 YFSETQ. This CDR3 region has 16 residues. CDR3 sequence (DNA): TGCGCCAGCAGCCCGGGGACAGGTGGAACTAATGAAAAACTGTTTTTT. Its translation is CASSPGTGGTNEKLFF.

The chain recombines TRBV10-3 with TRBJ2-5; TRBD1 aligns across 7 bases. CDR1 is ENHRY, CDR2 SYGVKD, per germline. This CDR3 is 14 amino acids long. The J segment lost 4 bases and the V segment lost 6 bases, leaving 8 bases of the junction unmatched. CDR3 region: CAIRPETGVETQYF. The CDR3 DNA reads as TGTGCCATCAGACCCGAAACAGGGGTAGAGACCCAGTACTTC.

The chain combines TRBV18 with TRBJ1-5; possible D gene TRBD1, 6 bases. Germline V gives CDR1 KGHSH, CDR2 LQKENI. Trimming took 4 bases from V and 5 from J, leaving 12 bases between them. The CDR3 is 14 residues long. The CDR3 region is CASSQGVGDQPQHF. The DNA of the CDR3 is TGTGCCAGCTCACAGGGGGTCGGAGATCAGCCCCAGCATTTT.

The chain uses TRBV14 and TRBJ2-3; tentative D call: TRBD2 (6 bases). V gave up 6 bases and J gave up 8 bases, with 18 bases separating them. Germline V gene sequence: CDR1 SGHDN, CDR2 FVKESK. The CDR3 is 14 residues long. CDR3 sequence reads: CASRSGSPGGTQYF. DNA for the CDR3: TGTGCCAGCAGGAGCGGGTCTCCGGGCGGTACGCAGTATTTT. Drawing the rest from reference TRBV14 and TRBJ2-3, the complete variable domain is EAGVTQFPSHSVIEKGQTVTLRCDPISGHDNLYWYRRVMGKEIKFLLHFVKESKQDESGMPNNRFLAERTGGTYSTLKVQPAELEDSGVYFCASRSGSPGGTQYFGPGTRLTVL.

For the CDR3, the DNA is TGCAGCGTATCCCGGGGTCGGACCTACGAGCAGTACTTC. This sequence encodes CSVSRGRTYEQYF. The chain links TRBV29-1 to TRBJ2-7, with a possible D match to TRBD2 (5 bases). The germline V gene encodes CDR1 SQVTM and CDR2 ANQGSEA. V was trimmed by 6 bases and J by 2 bases, leaving 14 bases between them. The CDR3 sequence is 13 residues long.

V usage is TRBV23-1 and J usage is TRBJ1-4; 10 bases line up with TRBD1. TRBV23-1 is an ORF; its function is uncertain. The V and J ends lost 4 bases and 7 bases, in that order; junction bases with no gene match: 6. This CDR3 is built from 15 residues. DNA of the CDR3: TGCGCCAGCAGTCGAACCGGGACAGGGGTTGAAAAACTGTTTTTT. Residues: CASSRTGTGVEKLFF.

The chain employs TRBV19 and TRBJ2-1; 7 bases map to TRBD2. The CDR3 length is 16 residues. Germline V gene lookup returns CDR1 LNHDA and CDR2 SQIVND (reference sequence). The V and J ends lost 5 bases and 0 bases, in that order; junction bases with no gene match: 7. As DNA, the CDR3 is TGTGCCAGTAGTCTACTAGCGCCCAGCTCCTACAATGAGCAGTTCTTC. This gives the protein CASSLLAPSSYNEQFF.

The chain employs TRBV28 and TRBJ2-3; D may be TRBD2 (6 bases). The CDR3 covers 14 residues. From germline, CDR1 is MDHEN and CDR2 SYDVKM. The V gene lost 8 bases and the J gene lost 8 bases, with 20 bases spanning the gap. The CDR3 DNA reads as TGTGCCAGCTTAACGTCTAGCGCCCCAGGTACGCAGTATTTT. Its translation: CASLTSSAPGTQYF.

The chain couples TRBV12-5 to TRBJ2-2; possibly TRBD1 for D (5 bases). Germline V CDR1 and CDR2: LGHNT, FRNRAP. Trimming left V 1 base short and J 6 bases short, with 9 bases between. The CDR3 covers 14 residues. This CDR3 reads CASGLEGAAGELFF. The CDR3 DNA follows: TGTGCTAGTGGTTTGGAAGGGGCCGCCGGGGAGCTGTTTTTT.

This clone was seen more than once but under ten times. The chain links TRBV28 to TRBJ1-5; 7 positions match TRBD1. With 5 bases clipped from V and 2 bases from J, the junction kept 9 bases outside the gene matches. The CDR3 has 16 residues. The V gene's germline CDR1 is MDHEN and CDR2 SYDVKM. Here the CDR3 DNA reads TGTGCCAGCAGTGCAGGGGGGTCTCGAGGCAATCAGCCCCAGCATTTT. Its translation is CASSAGGSRGNQPQHF.

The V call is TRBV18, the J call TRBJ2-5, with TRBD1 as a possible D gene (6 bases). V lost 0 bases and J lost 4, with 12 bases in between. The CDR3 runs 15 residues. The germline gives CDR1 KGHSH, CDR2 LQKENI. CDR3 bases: TGTGCCAGCTCACCACCGGTTCTCAGGGGAGAGACCCAGTACTTC. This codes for CASSPPVLRGETQYF.

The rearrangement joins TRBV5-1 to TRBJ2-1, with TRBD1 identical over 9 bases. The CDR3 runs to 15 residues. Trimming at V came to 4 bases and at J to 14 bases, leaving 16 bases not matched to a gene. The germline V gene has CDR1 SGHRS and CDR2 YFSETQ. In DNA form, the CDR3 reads TGCGCCAGCAGCCTAGGTCCGGAACAGGGGGCTGGGGAGTTCTTC. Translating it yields CASSLGPEQGAGEFF.

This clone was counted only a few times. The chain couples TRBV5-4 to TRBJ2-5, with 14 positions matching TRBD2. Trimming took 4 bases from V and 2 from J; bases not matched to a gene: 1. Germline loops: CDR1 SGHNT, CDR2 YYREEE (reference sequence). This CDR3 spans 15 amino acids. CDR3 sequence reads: CASSGTSGGQETQYF. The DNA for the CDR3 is TGTGCCAGCAGCGGGACTAGCGGGGGACAAGAGACCCAGTACTTC.

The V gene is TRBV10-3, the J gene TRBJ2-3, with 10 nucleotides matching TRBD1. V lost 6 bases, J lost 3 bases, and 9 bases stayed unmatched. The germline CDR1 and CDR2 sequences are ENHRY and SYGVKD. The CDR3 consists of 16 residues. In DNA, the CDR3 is TGTGCCATCAGCTCCCCGGACAGGGGGTTGACAGATACGCAGTATTTT. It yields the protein CAISSPDRGLTDTQYF.

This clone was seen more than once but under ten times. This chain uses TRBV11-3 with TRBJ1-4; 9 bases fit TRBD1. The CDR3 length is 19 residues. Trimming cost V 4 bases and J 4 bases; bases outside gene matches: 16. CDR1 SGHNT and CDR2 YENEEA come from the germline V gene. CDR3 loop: CASSSPLTDRGKGNEKLFF. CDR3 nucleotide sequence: TGTGCCAGCAGCTCCCCACTCACCGACAGGGGGAAAGGTAATGAAAAACTGTTTTTT.

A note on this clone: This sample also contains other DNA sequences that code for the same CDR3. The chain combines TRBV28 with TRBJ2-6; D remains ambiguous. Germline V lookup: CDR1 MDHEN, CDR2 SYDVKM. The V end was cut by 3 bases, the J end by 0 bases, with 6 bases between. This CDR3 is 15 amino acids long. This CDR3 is CASSFRGSGANVLTF. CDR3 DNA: TGTGCCAGCAGTTTCAGAGGCTCTGGGGCCAACGTCCTGACTTTC. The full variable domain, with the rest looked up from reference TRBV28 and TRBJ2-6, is DVKVTQSSRYLVKRTGEKVFLECVQDMDHENMFWYRQDPGLGLRLIYFSYDVKMKEKGDIPEGYSVSREKKERFSLILESASTNQTSMYLCASSFRGSGANVLTFGAGSRLTVL.

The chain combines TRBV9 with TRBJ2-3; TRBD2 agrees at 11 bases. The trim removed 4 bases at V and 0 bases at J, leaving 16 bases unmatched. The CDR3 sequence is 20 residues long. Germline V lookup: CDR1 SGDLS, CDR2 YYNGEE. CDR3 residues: CASSPGGSGGAIGSTDTQYF. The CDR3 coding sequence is TGTGCCAGCAGCCCAGGAGGTAGCGGGGGGGCAATTGGGAGCACAGATACGCAGTATTTT.

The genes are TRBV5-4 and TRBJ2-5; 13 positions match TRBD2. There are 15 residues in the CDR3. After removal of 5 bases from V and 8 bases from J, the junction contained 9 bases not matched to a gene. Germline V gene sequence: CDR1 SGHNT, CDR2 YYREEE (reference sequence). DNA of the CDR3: TGTGCCAGCAGGGTACTAGCGGGGGGGCCTACTACCCAGTACTTC. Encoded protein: CASRVLAGGPTTQYF.

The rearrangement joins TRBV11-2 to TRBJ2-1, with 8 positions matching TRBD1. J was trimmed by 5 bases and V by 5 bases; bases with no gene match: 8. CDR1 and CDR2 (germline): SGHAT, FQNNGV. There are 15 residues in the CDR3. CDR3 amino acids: CASSARQGLHNEQFF. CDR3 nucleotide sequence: TGTGCCAGCAGCGCCCGACAGGGGTTACACAATGAGCAGTTCTTC.

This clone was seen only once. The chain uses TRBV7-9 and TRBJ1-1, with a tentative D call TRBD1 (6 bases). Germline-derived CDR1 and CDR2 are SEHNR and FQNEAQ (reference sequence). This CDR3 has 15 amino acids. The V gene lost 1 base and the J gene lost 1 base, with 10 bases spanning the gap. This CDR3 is CASSLVQGTNTEAFF. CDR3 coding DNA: TGTGCCAGCAGCTTAGTACAGGGAACGAACACTGAAGCTTTCTTT.

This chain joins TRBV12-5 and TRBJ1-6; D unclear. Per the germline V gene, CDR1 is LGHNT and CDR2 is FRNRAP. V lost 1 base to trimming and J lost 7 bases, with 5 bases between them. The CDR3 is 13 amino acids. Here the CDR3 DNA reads TGTGCTAGTGGTTTGGAAGAGAATTCACCCCTCCACTTT. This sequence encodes CASGLEENSPLHF. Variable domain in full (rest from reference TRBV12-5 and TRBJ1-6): DARVTQTPRHKVTEMGQEVTMRCQPILGHNTVFWYRQTMMQGLELLAYFRNRAPLDDSGMPKDRFSAEMPDATLATLKIQPSEPRDSAVYFCASGLEENSPLHFGNGTRLTVT.

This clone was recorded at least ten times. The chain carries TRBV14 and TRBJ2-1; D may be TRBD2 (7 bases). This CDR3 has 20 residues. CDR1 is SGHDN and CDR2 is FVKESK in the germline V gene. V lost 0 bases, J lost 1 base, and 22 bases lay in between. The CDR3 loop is CASSQDLYTLGGASYNEQFF. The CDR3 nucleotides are TGTGCCAGCAGCCAAGATCTTTACACCCTGGGGGGGGCGTCCTACAATGAGCAGTTCTTC.

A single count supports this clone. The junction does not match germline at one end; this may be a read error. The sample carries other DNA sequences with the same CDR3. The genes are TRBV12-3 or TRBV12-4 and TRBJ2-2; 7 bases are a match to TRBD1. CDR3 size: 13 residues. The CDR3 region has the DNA TGTGCCAGTTCCGGGACAGACACTGGGGAGCTGTTTTTT. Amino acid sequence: CASSGTDTGELFF.

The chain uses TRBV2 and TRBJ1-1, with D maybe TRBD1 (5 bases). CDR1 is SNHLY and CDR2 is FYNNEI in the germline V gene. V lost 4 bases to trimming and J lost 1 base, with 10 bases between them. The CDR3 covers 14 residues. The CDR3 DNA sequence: TGTGCCAGCAGTGTGGGGGGAGGGAACACTGAAGCTTTCTTT. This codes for CASSVGGGNTEAFF. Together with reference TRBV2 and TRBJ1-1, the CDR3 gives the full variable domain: EPEVTQTPSHQVTQMGQEVILRCVPISNHLYFYWYRQILGQKVEFLVSFYNNEISEKSEIFDDQFSVERPDGSNFTLKIRSTKLEDSAMYFCASSVGGGNTEAFFGQGTRLTVV.

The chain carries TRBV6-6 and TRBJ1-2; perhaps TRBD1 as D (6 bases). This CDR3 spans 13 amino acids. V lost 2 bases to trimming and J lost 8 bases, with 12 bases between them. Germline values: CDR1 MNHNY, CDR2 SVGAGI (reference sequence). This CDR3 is CASSYRGGDGYTF. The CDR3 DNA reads TGTGCCAGCAGTTACAGGGGGGGGGACGGCTACACCTTC.

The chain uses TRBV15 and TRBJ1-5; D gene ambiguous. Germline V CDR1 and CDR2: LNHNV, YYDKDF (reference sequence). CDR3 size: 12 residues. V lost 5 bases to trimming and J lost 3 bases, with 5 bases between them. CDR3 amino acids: CATSSINQPQHF. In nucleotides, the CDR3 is TGTGCCACCAGCTCTATCAATCAGCCCCAGCATTTT.

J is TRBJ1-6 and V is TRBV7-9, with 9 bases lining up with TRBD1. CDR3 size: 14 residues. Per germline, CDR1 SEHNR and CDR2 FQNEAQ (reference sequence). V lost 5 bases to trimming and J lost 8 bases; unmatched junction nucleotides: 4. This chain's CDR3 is CASSLDRGYSPLHF. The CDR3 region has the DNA TGTGCCAGCAGCCTGGACAGGGGATATTCACCCCTCCACTTT.